What follows describes a single TCR beta chain. Its antigen is undetermined. Sorting with CD45RO/CCR7/CD25/CD127/CD95/CD27 yielded naive, central memory, regulatory and stem-like memory CD4+ cells. Reverse transcribing all isolated RNA meant expressed TCRB transcripts were sequenced. The method was immunoSEQ multiplex PCR; TCRdb's version includes in-frame clones alone and lacks a portion of them. The table has roughly 170,000 clones, 10% to 15% seen once. The sample comes from a study of beta chain features in type 1 diabetes. Study-wide findings and caveats: TCRB repertoires of naive, central memory and Treg cells appeared more similar among patients than among healthy donors.

This CDR3 has 14 residues. Looked up from germline, CDR1 is SGHDT and CDR2 is YYEEEE. With 2 bases clipped from V and 3 bases from J, the junction kept 2 bases outside the gene matches. The chain recombines TRBV5-6 with TRBJ2-3; 8 nucleotides line up with TRBD1. Sequencing was carried out using central memory CD4+ T cells from blood. The receptor was isolated from a woman aged 18-30 years in good health. CDR3 coding DNA: TGTGCCAGCAGCTTTGGACAGGGAACAGATACGCAGTATTTT. It is translated as CASSFGQGTDTQYF.